This is a list of T cell receptor beta chains from one sample in a study of blood T cell repertoires in COVID-19. Measured with immunoSEQ multiplex PCR; TCRdb has only the in-frame clones, and not every one. This sample has over 250,000 clones, with 80% to 90% found just once. Specimen: peripheral blood. These TCRs come from a woman aged 40 to 55 who had recovered from COVID-19. CDR3s include the opening cysteine and the closing phenylalanine or tryptophan. A D gene is named only where the DNA matches it firmly. Clone size is shown for a subset of rows, as once, few, many or a class of expanded clone.

clone size | J gene | V gene | D gene | CDR3 DNA | CDR3 protein
NA | TRBJ2-7 | TRBV19 | TRBD1 | TGTGCCAGTAGCGACAGGGGGGCCTACGAGCAGTACTTC | CASSDRGAYEQYF
once | TRBJ2-1 | TRBV11-2 | NA | TGTGCCAGCAGCTTAGAGGGCGAGTGGAATGAGCAGTTCTTC | CASSLEGEWNEQFF
NA | TRBJ2-7 | TRBV5-6 | NA | TGTGCCAGCAGTTCGCGGGACAGAGACTACTACGAGCAGTACTTC | CASSSRDRDYYEQYF
NA | TRBJ1-1 | TRBV12-3/TRBV12-4 | TRBD1 | TGTGCCAGCGGGAACAGGGGGAACACTGAAGCTTTCTTT | CASGNRGNTEAFF
NA | TRBJ2-1 | TRBV4-2 | NA | TGTGCCAGCAGCCAAGATAGACTCGTTGTTAGCTCCTACAATGAGCAGTTCTTC | CASSQDRLVVSSYNEQFF
once | TRBJ1-1 | TRBV5-1 | TRBD1 | TGCGCCAGCAGCTTGTCGGGGACAGGGTTCCCTGAAGCTTTCTTT | CASSLSGTGFPEAFF
NA | TRBJ2-7 | TRBV5-6 | NA | TGTGCCAGCAGCTTGGACGTCAGGGCCTCCCTCAGCTCCTACGAGCAGTACTTC | CASSLDVRASLSSYEQYF
NA | TRBJ2-3 | TRBV15 | NA | TGTGCCACCAGCAGAAGGGACTTCTCCACAGATACGCAGTATTTT | CATSRRDFSTDTQYF
NA | TRBJ1-3 | TRBV19 | NA | TGTGCCAGCCGACAGGTTTATGGAAACACCATATATTTT | CASRQVYGNTIYF
NA | TRBJ2-5 | TRBV7-9 | NA | TGTGCCAGCAGACGGGAGACCCAGTACTTC | CASRRETQYF
NA | TRBJ2-3 | TRBV9 | TRBD2 | TGTGCCAGCAGCCCCCGACTAGCGGGGCACGAGGATACGCAGTATTTT | CASSPRLAGHEDTQYF
NA | TRBJ1-5 | TRBV4-3 | NA | TGCGCCAGCAGCCAAGACGTCGGTCAGCCCCAGCATTTT | CASSQDVGQPQHF
NA | TRBJ2-2 | TRBV19 | NA | TGTGCCAGTAGTATGACTGGCGGGACGAATCCCGGGGAGCTGTTTTTT | CASSMTGGTNPGELFF
NA | TRBJ1-2 | TRBV30 | NA | TGTGCCTGGAGCAGGGGACGCGGACCCTATGGCTACACCTTC | CAWSRGRGPYGYTF
NA | TRBJ1-2 | TRBV10-3 | NA | TGTGCCATCAGTGAGTCGGAAACAGGGTCCCATGGCTACACCTTC | CAISESETGSHGYTF
NA | TRBJ2-7 | TRBV25-1 | NA | TGTGCCAGCAGTGGACAGCCTGGCCACCTGTACTTC | CASSGQPGHLYF
NA | TRBJ1-1 | TRBV15 | NA | TGTGCCACCAGCAGTTCAGGGGACACTGAAGCTTTCTTT | CATSSSGDTEAFF
NA | TRBJ2-5 | TRBV19 | NA | TGTGCCAGTAGTATAGGGGCGGGGTGGGGGGAGACCCAGTACTTC | CASSIGAGWGETQYF
NA | TRBJ1-2 | TRBV27 | NA | TGTGCCAGCAGTCCCATGGGAGGGGAGTATACCTATGGCTACACCTTC | CASSPMGGEYTYGYTF
few | TRBJ1-1 | TRBV18 | NA | TGTGCCAGCTCACCACGGACAATGAACACTGAAGCTTTCTTT | CASSPRTMNTEAFF
NA | TRBJ2-2 | TRBV3-1/TRBV3-2 | NA | TGTGCCAGCAGCCAAGATCTCGGGACAACGAACACCGGGGAGCTGTTTTTT | CASSQDLGTTNTGELFF
NA | TRBJ2-2 | TRBV6-6 | NA | TGTGCCAGCAGTTACTCGCCGGACACCGGGGAGCTGTTTTTT | CASSYSPDTGELFF
NA | TRBJ2-3 | TRBV7-6 | TRBD2 | TGTGCCAGCAGCTCCGTAGCGGGGGGAAGCACAGATACGCAGTATTTT | CASSSVAGGSTDTQYF
NA | TRBJ2-3 | TRBV14 | TRBD1 | TGTGCCAGCAGACAGGGGGCCACAGATACGCAGTATTTT | CASRQGATDTQYF
NA | TRBJ2-7 | TRBV5-1 | NA | TGCGCCAGCAGCTTGGAAGGGGGATCGTACGAGCAGTACTTC | CASSLEGGSYEQYF
NA | TRBJ2-7 | TRBV5-5 | NA | TGTGCCAGCAGCCGTTCCTACGAGCAGTACTTC | CASSRSYEQYF
NA | TRBJ2-3 | TRBV12-2 | NA | TGTGCAAGTCGCTTAGCGTACAGGGGGCTGAATACGCAGTATTTT | CASRLAYRGLNTQYF
NA | TRBJ2-3 | TRBV9 | NA | TGTGCCAGCAGCGTAGGGCTAGCGAGCACAGATACGCAGTATTTT | CASSVGLASTDTQYF
NA | TRBJ2-7 | TRBV9 | TRBD2 | TGTGCCAGCAGCCTAGAAGCGGGGAGGAACGAGCAGTACTTC | CASSLEAGRNEQYF
few | TRBJ1-4 | TRBV2 | NA | TGTGCCAGCAGGGGCCTGAATGAAAAACTGTTTTTT | CASRGLNEKLFF
NA | TRBJ1-5 | TRBV24-1 | NA | TGTGCCACCAGCGAAGGGGGTTATCAGCCCCAGCATTTT | CATSEGGYQPQHF
NA | TRBJ2-3 | TRBV6-5 | NA | TGTGCCAGCAGTCCCGGTAGCACAGATACGCAGTATTTT | CASSPGSTDTQYF
NA | TRBJ1-1 | TRBV2 | NA | TGTGCCAGCAGCCGATACGAGGGAACTGAAGCTTTCTTT | CASSRYEGTEAFF
NA | TRBJ2-7 | TRBV3-1/TRBV3-2 | TRBD1 | TGTGCCAGCAGCCCGTACTACGACGGGACAGGGGTAACCTACGAGCAGTACTTC | CASSPYYDGTGVTYEQYF
NA | TRBJ1-6 | TRBV3-1/TRBV3-2 | NA | TGTGCCAGCAGCCAAGTGGGCGGGAGGGATTCACCCCTCCACTTT | CASSQVGGRDSPLHF
NA | TRBJ1-1 | TRBV18 | TRBD1 | TGTGCCAGCTCACCGAACACAGGGGGGGACACTGAAGCTTTCTTT | CASSPNTGGDTEAFF
NA | TRBJ2-3 | TRBV19 | TRBD1 | TGTGCCAGTAGTTTAATGGGGACAGGGTATAACACAGATACGCAGTATTTT | CASSLMGTGYNTDTQYF